This T cell receptor (beta chain) was captured by sequencing in a study of cytomegalovirus exposure and HLA in healthy donors. Study-wide background: HLA-typed donors were the source of approximately 85 million unique TCRs held in an early data release. Of about 400 genotyped donors, about 80% clustered with self-reported Caucasian donors.

The PCR made use of 60 Vbeta and 13 Jbeta primers. Method: immunoSEQ multiplex PCR; TCRdb's copy keeps in-frame clones and lacks some. The sample consists of roughly 120,000 clones, roughly 78% of them appearing once. The V gene's germline CDR1 is ENHRY and CDR2 SYGVKD. The V end was cut by 4 bases, the J end by 8 bases, with 15 bases between. The CDR3 contains 14 residues. Study results and caveats: It was likely that a cluster of highly shared sequence variants was a sequencing artifact.

A note on this clone: Its antigen is currently unknown.

V usage is TRBV10-3 and J usage is TRBJ2-1; D is possibly TRBD1 (5 bases). The TCR sequence derives from a man aged 30 to 45 in good health and CMV-seronegative. Sequencing was carried out using PBMCs. CDR3 sequence (DNA): TGTGCCATCAGTGTTAGGGGCCAAAAAGATGAGCAGTTCTTC. Protein sequence: CAISVRGQKDEQFF.